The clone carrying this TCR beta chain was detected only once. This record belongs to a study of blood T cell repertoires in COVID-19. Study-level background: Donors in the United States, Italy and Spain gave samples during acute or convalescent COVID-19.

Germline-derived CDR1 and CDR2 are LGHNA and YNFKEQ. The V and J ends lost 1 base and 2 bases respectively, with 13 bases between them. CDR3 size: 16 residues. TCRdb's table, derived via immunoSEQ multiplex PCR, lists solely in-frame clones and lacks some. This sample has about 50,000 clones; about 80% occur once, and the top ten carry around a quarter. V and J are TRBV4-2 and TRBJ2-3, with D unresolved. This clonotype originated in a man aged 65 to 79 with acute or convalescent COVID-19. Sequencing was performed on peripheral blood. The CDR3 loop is CASSQGRPISTDTQYF. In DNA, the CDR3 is TGTGCCAGCAGCCAAGGGAGACCGATCTCCACAGATACGCAGTATTTT.